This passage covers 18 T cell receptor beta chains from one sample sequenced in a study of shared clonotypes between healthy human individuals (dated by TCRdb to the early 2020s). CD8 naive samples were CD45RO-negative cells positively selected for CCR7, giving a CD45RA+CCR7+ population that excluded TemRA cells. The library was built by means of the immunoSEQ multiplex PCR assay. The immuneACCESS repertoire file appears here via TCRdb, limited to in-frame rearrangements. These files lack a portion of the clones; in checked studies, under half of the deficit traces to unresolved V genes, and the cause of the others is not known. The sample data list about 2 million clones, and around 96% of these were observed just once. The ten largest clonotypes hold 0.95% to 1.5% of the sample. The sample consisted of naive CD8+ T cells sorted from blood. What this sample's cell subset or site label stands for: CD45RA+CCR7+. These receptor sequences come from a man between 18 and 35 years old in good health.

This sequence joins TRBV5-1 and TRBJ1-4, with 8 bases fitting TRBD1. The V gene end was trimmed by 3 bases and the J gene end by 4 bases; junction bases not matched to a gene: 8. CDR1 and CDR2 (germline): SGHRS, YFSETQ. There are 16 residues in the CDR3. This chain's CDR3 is CASSSAGQGSNEKLFF. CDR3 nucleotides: TGCGCCAGCAGCTCCGCCGGACAGGGAAGTAATGAAAAACTGTTTTTT.

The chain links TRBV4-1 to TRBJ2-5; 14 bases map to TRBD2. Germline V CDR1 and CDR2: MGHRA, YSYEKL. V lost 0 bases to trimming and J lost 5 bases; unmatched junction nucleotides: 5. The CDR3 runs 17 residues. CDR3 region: CASSQEGLAGVVETQYF. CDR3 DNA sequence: TGCGCCAGCAGCCAAGAGGGACTAGCGGGAGTGGTGGAGACCCAGTACTTC.

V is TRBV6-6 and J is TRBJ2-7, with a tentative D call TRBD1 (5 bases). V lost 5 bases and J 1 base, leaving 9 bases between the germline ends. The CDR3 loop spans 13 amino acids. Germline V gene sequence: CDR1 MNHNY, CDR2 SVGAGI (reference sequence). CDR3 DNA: TGTGCCAGCAGTCCGGACACGTCCTACGAGCAGTACTTC. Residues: CASSPDTSYEQYF.

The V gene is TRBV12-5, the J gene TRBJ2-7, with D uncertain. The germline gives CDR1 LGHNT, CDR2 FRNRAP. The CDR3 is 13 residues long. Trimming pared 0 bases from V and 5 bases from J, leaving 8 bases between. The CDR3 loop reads CASGLVLSHEQYF. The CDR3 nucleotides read TGTGCTAGTGGTTTGGTACTCTCTCACGAGCAGTACTTC.

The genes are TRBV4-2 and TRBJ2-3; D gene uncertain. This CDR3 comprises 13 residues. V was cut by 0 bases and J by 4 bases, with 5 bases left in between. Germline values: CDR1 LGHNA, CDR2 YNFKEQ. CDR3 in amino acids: CASSQDLSDTQYF. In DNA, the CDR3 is TGTGCCAGCAGCCAAGATCTCTCAGATACGCAGTATTTT.

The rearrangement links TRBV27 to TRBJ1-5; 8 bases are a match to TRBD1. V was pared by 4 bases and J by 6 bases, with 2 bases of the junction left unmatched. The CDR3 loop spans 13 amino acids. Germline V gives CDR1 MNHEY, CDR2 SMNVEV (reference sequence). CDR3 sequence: CASSSGGIQPQHF. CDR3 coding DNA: TGTGCCAGCAGTTCAGGGGGCATTCAGCCCCAGCATTTT.

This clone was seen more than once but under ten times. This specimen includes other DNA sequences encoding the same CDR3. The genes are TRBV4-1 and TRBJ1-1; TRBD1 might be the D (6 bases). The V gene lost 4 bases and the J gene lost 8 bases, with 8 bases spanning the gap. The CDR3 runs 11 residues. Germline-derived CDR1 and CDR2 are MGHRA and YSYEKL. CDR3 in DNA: TGCGCCAGCAGCCCCGGGGGCGAAGCTTTCTTT. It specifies CASSPGGEAFF.

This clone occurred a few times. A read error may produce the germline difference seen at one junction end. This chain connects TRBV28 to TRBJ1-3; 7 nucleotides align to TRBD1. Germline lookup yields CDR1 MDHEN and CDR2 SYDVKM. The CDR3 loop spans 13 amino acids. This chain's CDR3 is CASSLRDSHSGHF. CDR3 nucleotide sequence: TGTGCCAGCAGTCTTCGGGACAGCCACTCTGGGCATTTT.

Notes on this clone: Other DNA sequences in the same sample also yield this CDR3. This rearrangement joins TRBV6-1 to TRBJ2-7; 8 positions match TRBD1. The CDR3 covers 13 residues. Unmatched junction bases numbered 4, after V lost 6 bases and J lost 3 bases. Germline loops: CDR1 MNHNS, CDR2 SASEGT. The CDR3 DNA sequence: TGTGCCAGCAGCGAGGGACAGGACTACGAGCAGTACTTC. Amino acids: CASSEGQDYEQYF.

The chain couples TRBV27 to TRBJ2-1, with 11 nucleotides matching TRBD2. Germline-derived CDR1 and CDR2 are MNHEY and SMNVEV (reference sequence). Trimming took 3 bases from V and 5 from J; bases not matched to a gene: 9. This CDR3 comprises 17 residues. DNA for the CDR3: TGTGCCAGCAGTTTGCTTCCACTAGCGGGGGAACACAATGAGCAGTTCTTC. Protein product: CASSLLPLAGEHNEQFF.

CDR3 residues: CASSFETFGELFF. In nucleotides, the CDR3 is TGTGCCAGCAGCTTTGAGACATTCGGGGAGCTGTTTTTT. V and J are TRBV7-9 and TRBJ2-2; no reliable D call. The CDR3 spans 13 residues. The germline V gene encodes CDR1 SEHNR and CDR2 FQNEAQ (reference sequence). The V and J ends lost 3 bases and 7 bases respectively, with 9 bases between them.

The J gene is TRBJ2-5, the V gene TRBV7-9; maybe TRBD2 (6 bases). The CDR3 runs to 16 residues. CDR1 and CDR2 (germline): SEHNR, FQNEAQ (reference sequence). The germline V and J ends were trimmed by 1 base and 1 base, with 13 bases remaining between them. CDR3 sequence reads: CASSLVIAEGQETQYF. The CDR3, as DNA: TGTGCCAGCAGCTTAGTTATAGCGGAGGGCCAAGAGACCCAGTACTTC.

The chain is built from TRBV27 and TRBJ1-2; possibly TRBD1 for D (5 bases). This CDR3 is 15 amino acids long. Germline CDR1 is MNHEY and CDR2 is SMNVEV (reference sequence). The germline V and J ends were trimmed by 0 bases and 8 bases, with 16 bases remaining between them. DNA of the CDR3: TGTGCCAGCAGTTTATCGACCGGGACCCTCGGGGGCTACACCTTC. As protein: CASSLSTGTLGGYTF.

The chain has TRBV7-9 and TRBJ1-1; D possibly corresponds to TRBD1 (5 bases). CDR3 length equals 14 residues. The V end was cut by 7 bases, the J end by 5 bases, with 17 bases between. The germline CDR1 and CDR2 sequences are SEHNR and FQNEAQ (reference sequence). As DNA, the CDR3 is TGTGCCAGCACCCCAATGGGGGGAGGTACTGAAGCTTTCTTT. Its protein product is CASTPMGGGTEAFF.

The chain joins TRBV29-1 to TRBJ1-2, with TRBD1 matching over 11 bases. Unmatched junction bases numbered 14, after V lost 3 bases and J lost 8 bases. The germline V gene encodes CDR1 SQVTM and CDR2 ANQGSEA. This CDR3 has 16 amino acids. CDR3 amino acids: CSVDHLGTGGMSGYTF. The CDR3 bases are TGCAGCGTTGACCACCTTGGGACAGGGGGGATGAGCGGCTACACCTTC.

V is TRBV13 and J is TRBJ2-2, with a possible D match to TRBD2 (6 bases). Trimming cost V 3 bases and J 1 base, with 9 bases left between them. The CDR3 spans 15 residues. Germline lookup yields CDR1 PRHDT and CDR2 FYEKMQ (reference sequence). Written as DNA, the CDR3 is TGTGCCAGCAGCTTCGGGGGTCTGAACACCGGGGAGCTGTTTTTT. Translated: CASSFGGLNTGELFF.

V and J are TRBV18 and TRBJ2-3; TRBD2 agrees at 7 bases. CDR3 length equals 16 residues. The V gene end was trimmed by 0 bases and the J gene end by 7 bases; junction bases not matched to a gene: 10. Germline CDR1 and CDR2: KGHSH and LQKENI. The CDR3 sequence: CASSPPVVSGFYTQYF. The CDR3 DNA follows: TGTGCCAGCTCACCACCCGTTGTTAGCGGGTTCTATACGCAGTATTTT.

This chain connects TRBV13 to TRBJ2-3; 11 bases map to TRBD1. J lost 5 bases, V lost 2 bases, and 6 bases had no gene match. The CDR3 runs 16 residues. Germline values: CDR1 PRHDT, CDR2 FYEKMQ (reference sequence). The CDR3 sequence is CASSLWDRGTLDTQYF. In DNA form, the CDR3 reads TGTGCCAGCAGCTTATGGGACAGGGGGACCCTAGATACGCAGTATTTT.